Following are 23 T cell receptor beta chains from one sample sequenced in a study of shared clonotypes between healthy human individuals. Assay: immunoSEQ multiplex PCR; the TCRdb copy retains only in-frame clones and omits some. This table has about 590,000 clones, 95% appearing once. Naive CD8 cells lacked CD45RO, underwent positive selection for CCR7 and left out terminally differentiated effector memory CD45RA+ cells. Sample: naive CD8+ T cells sorted from blood. Source of these receptors: a woman younger than 45 in good health.

As concerns this clone: Other DNA sequences of this sample code for an identical CDR3. This chain connects TRBV27 to TRBJ2-7; D assignment may be TRBD1 or TRBD2 (5 bases each). Trimming took 6 bases from V and 3 from J, leaving 15 bases between them. This CDR3 contains 14 residues. CDR1 is MNHEY and CDR2 is SMNVEV in the germline V gene (reference sequence). CDR3 nucleotides: TGTGCCAGCAGCTTAGGCTCTGGGGGCTACGAGCAGTACTTC. This translates into CASSLGSGGYEQYF.

The chain recombines TRBV6-5 with TRBJ2-1; D tentatively reads TRBD1 or TRBD2 (5 bases each). In germline, CDR1 is MNHEY, CDR2 SVGAGI. The CDR3 extends over 15 amino acids. V was pared by 2 bases and J by 2 bases, with 10 bases between. Here the CDR3 DNA reads TGTGCCAGCAGTTACGTGTCGGGACCCTACAATGAGCAGTTCTTC. Protein sequence: CASSYVSGPYNEQFF.

This clone appeared a few times. The rearrangement links TRBV5-4 to TRBJ1-1; D remains unclear. Trimming left V 3 bases short and J 8 bases short, with 14 bases between. The CDR3 runs 13 residues. Per germline, CDR1 SGHNT and CDR2 YYREEE (reference sequence). The CDR3 coding sequence is TGTGCCAGCAGCTCCGAAAGCAATCAAGAAGCTTTCTTT. Protein: CASSSESNQEAFF.

This chain connects TRBV28 to TRBJ2-7, with D maybe TRBD1 (6 bases). Germline values: CDR1 MDHEN, CDR2 SYDVKM. Deletions cut 6 bases from V and 3 bases from J, with 18 bases between. The CDR3 runs to 15 residues. CDR3 residues: CASSSTWGQNYEQYF. CDR3 sequence (DNA): TGTGCCAGCAGCTCGACTTGGGGACAAAACTACGAGCAGTACTTC.

The chain links TRBV4-2 to TRBJ2-2; 7 nucleotides line up with TRBD2. The J segment lost 5 bases and the V segment lost 5 bases, leaving 8 bases of the junction unmatched. This CDR3 is 15 amino acids long. Germline V gene sequence: CDR1 LGHNA, CDR2 YNFKEQ. The DNA of the CDR3 is TGTGCCAGCAGCTTCCTAGCCGGGGGGACCGGGGAGCTGTTTTTT. This sequence encodes CASSFLAGGTGELFF.

The chain is built from TRBV29-1 and TRBJ2-1, with 8 bases that match TRBD1. V lost 0 bases to trimming and J lost 7 bases; unmatched junction nucleotides: 5. The CDR3 contains 14 residues. Germline V gene sequence: CDR1 SQVTM, CDR2 ANQGSEA. As DNA, the CDR3 is TGCAGCGTTGAAGATGGGGACAGGCGGAATGAGCAGTTCTTC. Translated, it gives CSVEDGDRRNEQFF.

The chain links TRBV10-2 to TRBJ1-1; no firm D call. This CDR3 is built from 15 residues. With 3 bases removed from V and 3 bases from J, the gap between germline ends came to 14 bases. Germline values: CDR1 WSHSY, CDR2 SAAADI. The CDR3 DNA reads as TGCGCCAGCAGTGATCCGAGGGAGAGGGACACTGAAGCTTTCTTT. This sequence encodes CASSDPRERDTEAFF.

The V and J genes are TRBV25-1 and TRBJ2-7; D not certain. Germline assignment: CDR1 MGHDK and CDR2 SYGVNS. The CDR3 loop spans 12 amino acids. V was pared by 7 bases and J by 4 bases, with 11 bases between. The CDR3 spells CASMGKLYEQYF. Written as DNA, the CDR3 is TGTGCCAGCATGGGAAAGCTTTACGAGCAGTACTTC.

The chain carries TRBV6-1 and TRBJ1-2; tentatively, D is TRBD1 (6 bases). Trimming took 3 bases from V and 10 from J, leaving 9 bases between them. The CDR3 has 11 residues. Germline CDR1 and CDR2: MNHNS and SASEGT. CDR3 DNA: TGTGCCAGCAGTGAGGGGGCAGACTACACCTTC. It specifies CASSEGADYTF.

The chain links TRBV7-9 to TRBJ2-7, with TRBD2 matching 10 bases. Germline CDR1 and CDR2: SEHNR and FQNEAQ (reference sequence). The CDR3 is made up of 14 amino acids. Unmatched junction bases numbered 5, after V lost 5 bases and J lost 4 bases. The CDR3 is CASSGTSEAYEQYF. CDR3 coding DNA: TGTGCCAGCAGCGGGACTAGCGAGGCATACGAGCAGTACTTC.

The chain couples TRBV4-2 to TRBJ2-7; D may correspond to TRBD1 or TRBD2 (5 bases each). Between the trimmed V and J ends, which lost 0 bases and 10 bases, there was a span of 25 bases. The CDR3 extends over 17 amino acids. CDR1 and CDR2 from the germline V gene are LGHNA and YNFKEQ. The CDR3 nucleotides read TGTGCCAGCAGCCAAGATTCGGGGCCCTGGGACCCCAAGGCCCAGTACTTC. This codes for CASSQDSGPWDPKAQYF.

Concerning this clone: Other DNA variants within this sample encode the same CDR3. This sequence joins TRBV29-1 and TRBJ2-7; D not certain. The CDR3 runs to 11 residues. Looked up from germline, CDR1 is SQVTM and CDR2 is ANQGSEA. V dropped 0 bases and J dropped 0 bases, with 0 bases sitting between them. The CDR3 region is CSVEDSYEQYF. The CDR3 DNA is TGCAGCGTTGAAGACTCCTACGAGCAGTACTTC.

The chain carries TRBV6-5 and TRBJ2-7, with 8 positions matching TRBD1. CDR1 and CDR2 (germline): MNHEY, SVGAGI. With 6 bases clipped from V and 3 bases from J, the junction kept 7 bases outside the gene matches. CDR3 size: 14 residues. In DNA form, the CDR3 reads TGTGCCAGCAGGCATACAGGGGGAGTCTACGAGCAGTACTTC. Translation: CASRHTGGVYEQYF.

The CDR3 is CAWSPLAGGFDEQFF. In DNA, the CDR3 is TGTGCCTGGAGTCCACTAGCGGGAGGTTTTGATGAGCAGTTCTTC. The rearrangement joins TRBV30 to TRBJ2-1; 12 positions agree with TRBD2. Germline V lookup: CDR1 GTSNPN, CDR2 SVGIG (reference sequence). The CDR3 length is 15 residues. V shed 2 bases and J 8 bases; nucleotides not matched to a gene: 7.

The chain employs TRBV7-8 and TRBJ1-1; D ambiguous. Trimming removed 5 bases from V and 7 bases from J, with 11 bases in between. The CDR3 spans 12 residues. Germline values: CDR1 SGHVS, CDR2 FQNEAQ. As DNA, the CDR3 is TGTGCCAGCAGCCAAGTGGGTGTTGAAGCTTTCTTT. It is translated as CASSQVGVEAFF.

The chain has TRBV6-4 and TRBJ1-2; no reliable D call. Between the trimmed V and J ends, which lost 2 bases and 4 bases, there was a span of 11 bases. Germline CDR1 is MRHNA and CDR2 is SNTAGT. The CDR3 sequence is 14 residues long. The CDR3 sequence: CASSDGGSTYGYTF. In DNA, the CDR3 is TGTGCCAGCAGTGACGGTGGCAGCACCTATGGCTACACCTTC.

This chain links TRBV25-1 with TRBJ2-1; TRBD2 matches 10 bases. The ends lost 3 bases at V and 8 bases at J; junction bases unmatched: 7. The germline V gene has CDR1 MGHDK and CDR2 SYGVNS. The CDR3 is 15 amino acids. This CDR3 reads CASSEGLASSDEQFF. The CDR3 nucleotides are TGTGCCAGCAGTGAGGGACTAGCGTCGTCCGATGAGCAGTTCTTC.

This sequence joins TRBV7-9 and TRBJ2-1, with TRBD1 identical over 10 bases. The CDR3 totals 15 residues. The trim removed 5 bases at V and 5 bases at J, leaving 6 bases unmatched. In germline, CDR1 is SEHNR, CDR2 FQNEAQ (reference sequence). The CDR3 DNA reads TGTGCCAGCAGCCCGAGGACAGGGGGGAACAATGAGCAGTTCTTC. Its translation: CASSPRTGGNNEQFF.

The chain's CDR3 is CASSPWTSGSGYEQYF. In DNA, the CDR3 is TGTGCCAGCAGCCCCTGGACTAGCGGGAGTGGTTACGAGCAGTACTTC. J is TRBJ2-7 and V is TRBV5-5, with 13 bases fitting TRBD2. This CDR3 comprises 16 residues. CDR1 is SGHKS, CDR2 YYEKEE, per germline (reference sequence). V dropped 4 bases and J dropped 4; count of bases not matched to a gene: 8.

The V call is TRBV5-1, the J call TRBJ2-1; D is undetermined. Germline V lookup: CDR1 SGHRS, CDR2 YFSETQ. V was pared by 4 bases and J by 6 bases, with 14 bases between. This CDR3 has 14 residues. The CDR3 loop is CASSELAPINEQFF. The DNA for the CDR3 is TGCGCCAGCAGCGAGTTGGCTCCTATCAATGAGCAGTTCTTC.

The rearrangement uses TRBV7-9 and TRBJ2-7; no clear D gene. Germline loops: CDR1 SEHNR, CDR2 FQNEAQ (reference sequence). Trimming removed 5 bases from V and 7 bases from J, with 12 bases in between. This CDR3 has 12 residues. The CDR3 sequence is CASSPGEGEQYF. Here the CDR3 DNA reads TGTGCCAGCAGCCCCGGAGAAGGGGAGCAGTACTTC. Supplemented by reference TRBV7-9 and TRBJ2-7, the full variable domain reads DTGVSQNPRHKITKRGQNVTFRCDPISEHNRLYWYRQTLGQGPEFLTYFQNEAQLEKSRLLSDRFSAERPKGSFSTLEIQRTEQGDSAMYLCASSPGEGEQYFGPGTRLTVT.

The chain combines TRBV27 with TRBJ2-7; 12 nucleotides line up with TRBD2. CDR3 length: 17 amino acids. V trimming: 9 bases; J trimming: 0 bases; junction bases outside the gene matches: 12. The germline V gene has CDR1 MNHEY and CDR2 SMNVEV (reference sequence). The CDR3 is CARRASGRAGLSYEQYF. The CDR3 coding sequence is TGTGCCAGAAGGGCTAGCGGGAGGGCCGGCCTCTCCTACGAGCAGTACTTC.

The CDR3 protein is CASSRGHDLYNEQFF. The CDR3 coding sequence is TGTGCCAGCAGCCGGGGACACGACCTGTACAATGAGCAGTTCTTC. The J gene is TRBJ2-1, the V gene TRBV7-8; TRBD1 might be the D (6 bases). Deletions cut 5 bases from V and 4 bases from J, with 15 bases between. The CDR3 sequence is 15 residues long. From germline, CDR1 is SGHVS and CDR2 FQNEAQ.